These 18 T cell receptor beta chains came from one sample sequenced in a study of regulatory T cells in long-lasting Graves disease. Regarding time point: newly diagnosed GD, antithyroid drugs for less than 3 months. PBMCs provided the RNA from which the TCR library was made. Both iRepertoire HTBI primers and Arm-PCR of CDR3 regions were used to build the TCR beta libraries. TCRdb processed the multiplex PCR reads anew with MiXCR; each CDR3 protein has one entry. This table holds about 420,000 distinct CDR3 sequences, roughly 17% found once. The data were also submitted as part of a second study, on T cells in Graves' hyperthyroidism and ophthalmopathy.

This specimen consisted of peripheral blood mononuclear cells (PBMCs), obtained at new diagnosis, from a patient treated with antithyroid drugs. The source is a woman aged 18-29 years with Graves disease.

V gene TRBV9 combines with J gene TRBJ2-7; 9 nucleotides line up with TRBD1. This CDR3 contains 15 residues. V was pared by 0 bases and J by 4 bases, with 5 bases of the junction left unmatched. The germline V gene encodes CDR1 SGDLS and CDR2 YYNGEE. The CDR3 nucleotides are TGTGCCAGCAGCGTAGGTCACGGGACAGGGTACGAGCAGTACTTC. Protein product: CASSVGHGTGYEQYF.

The gene calls are TRBV19 and TRBJ1-1; possibly TRBD1 for D (5 bases). V was pared by 7 bases and J by 3 bases, with 12 bases between. From germline, CDR1 is LNHDA and CDR2 SQIVND (reference sequence). The CDR3 length is 13 residues. The CDR3 coding sequence is TGTGCCAGTACTCGGGACCCTTACACTGAAGCTTTCTTT. Encoded protein: CASTRDPYTEAFF.

This clonotype was detected many times. The chain links TRBV15 to TRBJ2-5, with 8 nucleotides matching TRBD2. Germline CDR1 LNHNV, CDR2 YYDKDF (reference sequence). The CDR3 runs 15 residues. After removal of 0 bases from V and 5 bases from J, the junction contained 5 bases not matched to a gene. The CDR3 bases are TGTGCCACCAGCAGAGATCGGGAGGGCCGGGAGACCCAGTACTTC. Its translation is CATSRDREGRETQYF.

V gene TRBV29-1 combines with J gene TRBJ2-3; 11 positions agree with TRBD1. The CDR3 spans 14 residues. CDR1 is SQVTM, CDR2 ANQGSEA, per germline. The junction had 6 bases not matched to a gene; V was cut back by 6 bases and J by 4 bases. CDR3 in amino acids: CSVPDRGPADTQYF. The CDR3 region has the DNA TGCAGCGTACCGGACAGGGGGCCCGCAGATACGCAGTATTTT.

The rearrangement joins TRBV10-2 to TRBJ2-2; D is unresolved. This CDR3 is built from 16 residues. V lost 1 base, J lost 4 bases, and 13 bases lay in between. Germline V gene lookup returns CDR1 WSHSY and CDR2 SAAADI. The CDR3 is CASSELRGLGTGELFF. The CDR3 bases are TGCGCCAGCAGTGAGTTGCGAGGTCTCGGCACCGGGGAGCTGTTTTTT.

In its sample, this clonotype was seen many times. This chain joins TRBV7-2 and TRBJ1-4; D unclear. Looked up from germline, CDR1 is SGHTA and CDR2 is FQGNSA. V was pared by 5 bases and J by 3 bases, with 16 bases between. CDR3 size: 16 residues. In nucleotides, the CDR3 is TGTGCCAGCAGCGTCCGAAGCGGGGTACCTAATGAAAAACTGTTTTTT. Its translation: CASSVRSGVPNEKLFF.

The V and J genes are TRBV12-3 or TRBV12-4 and TRBJ1-3; D is perhaps TRBD1 (5 bases). The length of the CDR3 is 17 residues. V shed 6 bases and J shed 0 bases, with 18 bases lying between them. The CDR3 sequence: CASRPVRQSVSGNTIYF. The CDR3 coding sequence is TGTGCCAGCAGGCCCGTTAGACAGAGCGTCTCTGGAAACACCATATATTTT.

V gene TRBV20-1 combines with J gene TRBJ2-7; D is unresolved. The CDR3 has 12 amino acids. The V end lost 1 base, the J end lost 3 bases, and 7 bases lay between the germline ends. Per the germline V gene, CDR1 is DFQATT and CDR2 is SNEGSKA (reference sequence). The CDR3 loop is CSARGHHYEQYF. In DNA form, the CDR3 reads TGCAGTGCTAGAGGGCACCACTACGAGCAGTACTTC.

The chain combines TRBV7-6 with TRBJ2-1, with D maybe TRBD2 (6 bases). The CDR3 loop spans 14 amino acids. Trimming stripped 5 bases from V and 4 bases from J, with 12 bases between. Germline V CDR1 and CDR2: SGHVS, FNYEAQ. CDR3 sequence: CASSKGLGYNEQFF. The CDR3 nucleotides read TGTGCCAGCAGCAAGGGACTCGGGTACAATGAGCAGTTCTTC.

This clonotype was seen repeatedly, ten times or more. The chain has TRBV6-5 and TRBJ2-3; 10 nucleotides line up with TRBD2. This CDR3 spans 15 amino acids. The junction had 3 bases not matched to a gene; V was cut back by 4 bases and J by 2 bases. Germline CDR1 is MNHEY and CDR2 is SVGAGI. The CDR3 region is CASSLLAGITDTQYF. The CDR3 DNA reads as TGTGCCAGCAGTTTACTAGCGGGAATCACAGATACGCAGTATTTT.

The chain joins TRBV6-1 to TRBJ2-1, with TRBD2 matching 15 bases. There are 15 residues in the CDR3. CDR1 and CDR2 (germline): MNHNS, SASEGT. V shed 6 bases and J 8 bases; nucleotides not matched to a gene: 5. The CDR3 nucleotides read TGTGCCAGCAGATCGGGACTAGCGGGAGGCGATGAGCAGTTCTTC. Translation gives CASRSGLAGGDEQFF.

This clonotype was observed a few times. This sequence joins TRBV10-1 and TRBJ2-7; D gene ambiguous. This CDR3 contains 13 residues. The germline V gene has CDR1 WNHNN and CDR2 SYGVQD (reference sequence). The germline V and J ends were trimmed by 3 bases and 6 bases, with 12 bases remaining between them. In nucleotides, the CDR3 is TGCGCCAGCAGTGAATTTGTATCGCGCGAGCAGTACTTC. This translates into CASSEFVSREQYF.

This clonotype was observed many times. The chain joins TRBV6-2 or TRBV6-3 to TRBJ2-6; D perhaps matches TRBD1 (5 bases). Germline lookup yields CDR1 MNHEY and CDR2 SVGEGT. Trimming took off 0 bases at V and 0 bases at J, with 12 bases between the two ends. CDR3 length: 18 residues. As DNA, the CDR3 is TGTGCCAGCAGTTACTCGGACACAGGTTTCTCTGGGGCCAACGTCCTGACTTTC. Its protein product is CASSYSDTGFSGANVLTF.

Notes on this clonotype: A much larger clone lies one base from this, so it may be a read error. No conserved phenylalanine or tryptophan ends this CDR3, so it is likely a read error. This chain uses TRBV12-5 with TRBJ2-2; no clear D. Germline lookup yields CDR1 LGHNT and CDR2 FRNRAP. This CDR3 has 13 amino acids. Trimming cost V 0 bases and J 4 bases, with 3 bases left between them. DNA of the CDR3: TGTGCTAGTGGTTTGGTGGGCACCGGGGAGCTGTTTTCT. It is translated as CASGLVGTGELFS.

This clonotype was seen at least ten times. The V gene is TRBV6-1, the J gene TRBJ2-2, with TRBD2 as a possible D gene (6 bases). The CDR3 runs 16 residues. With 6 bases removed from V and 6 bases from J, the gap between germline ends came to 20 bases. CDR1 and CDR2 (germline): MNHNS, SASEGT. The CDR3 sequence: CASSRRGGHTSGELFF. CDR3 nucleotide sequence: TGTGCCAGCAGCCGTCGGGGAGGTCACACCTCCGGGGAGCTGTTTTTT.

This clonotype was detected many times. The chain carries TRBV27 and TRBJ1-2; D not resolved. Germline CDR1 reads MNHEY; CDR2 reads SMNVEV (reference sequence). Trimming stripped 8 bases from V and 8 bases from J, with 18 bases between. The CDR3 is 13 amino acids. The CDR3 here is CASSWDIRRGYTF. The CDR3 region has the DNA TGTGCCAGCTCATGGGATATTCGTCGGGGCTACACCTTC.

Points on this clonotype: A much larger clone is a single base away; this may be a read error. The V call is TRBV6-1, the J call TRBJ2-5; 10 positions match TRBD2. The germline V gene has CDR1 MNHNS and CDR2 SASEGT. The junction had 7 bases not matched to a gene; V was cut back by 6 bases and J by 0 bases. This CDR3 spans 16 amino acids. In DNA form, the CDR3 reads TGTGCCAGCAGAAAACTCGGGACTAGCGACCAAGAGACCCAGTACTTC. Translation: CASRKLGTSDQETQYF.

This clonotype was seen repeatedly, ten times or more. The V and J genes are TRBV7-3 and TRBJ2-1; D might be TRBD1 or TRBD2, each matching 5 bases. V dropped 0 bases and J dropped 4 bases, with 13 bases sitting between them. Looked up from germline, CDR1 is SGHTA and CDR2 is FQGTGA. The CDR3 runs to 16 residues. The chain's CDR3 is CASSLTKGPFYNEQFF. As DNA, the CDR3 is TGTGCCAGCAGCTTAACGAAGGGACCCTTTTACAATGAGCAGTTCTTC.